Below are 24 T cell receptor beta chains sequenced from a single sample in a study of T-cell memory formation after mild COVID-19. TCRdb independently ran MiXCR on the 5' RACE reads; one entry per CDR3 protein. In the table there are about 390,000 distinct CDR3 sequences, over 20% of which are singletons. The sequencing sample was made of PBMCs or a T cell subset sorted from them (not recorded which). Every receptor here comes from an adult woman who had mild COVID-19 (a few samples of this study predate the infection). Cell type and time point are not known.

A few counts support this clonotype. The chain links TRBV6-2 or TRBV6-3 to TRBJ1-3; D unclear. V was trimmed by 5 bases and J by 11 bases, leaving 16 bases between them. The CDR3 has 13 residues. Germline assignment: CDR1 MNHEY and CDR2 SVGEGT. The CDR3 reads CASSPPAGRAIYF. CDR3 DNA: TGTGCCAGCAGTCCCCCTGCGGGGAGAGCCATATATTTT.

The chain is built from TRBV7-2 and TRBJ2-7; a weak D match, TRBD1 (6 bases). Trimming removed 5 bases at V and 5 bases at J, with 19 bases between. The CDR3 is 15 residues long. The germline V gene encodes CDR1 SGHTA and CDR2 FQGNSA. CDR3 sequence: CASSVTGTVGNEQYF. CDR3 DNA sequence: TGTGCCAGCAGCGTTACAGGGACGGTTGGGAACGAGCAGTACTTC. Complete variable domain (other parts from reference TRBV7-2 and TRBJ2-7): GAGVSQSPSNKVTEKGKDVELRCDPISGHTALYWYRQSLGQGLEFLIYFQGNSAPDKSGLPSDRFSAERTGGSVSTLTIQRTQQEDSAVYLCASSVTGTVGNEQYFGPGTRLTVT.

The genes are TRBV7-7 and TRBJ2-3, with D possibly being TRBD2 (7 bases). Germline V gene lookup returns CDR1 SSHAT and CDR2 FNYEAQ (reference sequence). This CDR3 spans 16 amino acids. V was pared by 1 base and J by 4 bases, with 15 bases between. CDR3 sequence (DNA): TGTGCCAGCAGCTTAGGACGTGGGGGGGCGTCAGATACGCAGTATTTT. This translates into CASSLGRGGASDTQYF.

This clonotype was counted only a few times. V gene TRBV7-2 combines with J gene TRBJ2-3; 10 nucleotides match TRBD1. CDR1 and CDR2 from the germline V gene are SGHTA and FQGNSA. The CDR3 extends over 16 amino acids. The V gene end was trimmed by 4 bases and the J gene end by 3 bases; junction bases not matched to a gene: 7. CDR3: CASSYRDRGITDTQYF. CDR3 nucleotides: TGTGCCAGCAGCTACCGGGACAGGGGTATTACAGATACGCAGTATTTT. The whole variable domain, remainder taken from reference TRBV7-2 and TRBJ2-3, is GAGVSQSPSNKVTEKGKDVELRCDPISGHTALYWYRQSLGQGLEFLIYFQGNSAPDKSGLPSDRFSAERTGGSVSTLTIQRTQQEDSAVYLCASSYRDRGITDTQYFGPGTRLTVL.

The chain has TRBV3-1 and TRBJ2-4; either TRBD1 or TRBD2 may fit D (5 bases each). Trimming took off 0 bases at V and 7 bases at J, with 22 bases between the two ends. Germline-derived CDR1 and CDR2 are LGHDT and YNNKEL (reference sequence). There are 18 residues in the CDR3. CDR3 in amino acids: CASSQDSRGVRPVNIQYF. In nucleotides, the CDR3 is TGTGCCAGCAGCCAAGATAGTAGGGGAGTCCGTCCCGTCAACATTCAGTACTTC.

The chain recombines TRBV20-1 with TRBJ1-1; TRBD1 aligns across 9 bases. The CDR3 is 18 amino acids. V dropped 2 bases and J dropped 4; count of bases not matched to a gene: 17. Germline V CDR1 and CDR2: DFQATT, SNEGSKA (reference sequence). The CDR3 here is CSARSVTPGTGLSTEAFF. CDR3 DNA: TGCAGTGCTAGATCCGTAACTCCAGGGACAGGGCTCTCCACTGAAGCTTTCTTT.

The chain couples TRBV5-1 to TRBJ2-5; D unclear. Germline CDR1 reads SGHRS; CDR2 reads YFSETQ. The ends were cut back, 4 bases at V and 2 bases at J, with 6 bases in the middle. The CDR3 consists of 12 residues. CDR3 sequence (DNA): TGCGCCAGCAGCGTGGAGCAAGAGACCCAGTACTTC. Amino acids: CASSVEQETQYF.

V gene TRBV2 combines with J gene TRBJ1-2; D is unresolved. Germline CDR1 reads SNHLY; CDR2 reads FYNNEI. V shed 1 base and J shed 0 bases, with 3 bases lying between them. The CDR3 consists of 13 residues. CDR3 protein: CASSEGPNYGYTF. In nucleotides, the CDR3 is TGTGCCAGCAGTGAAGGACCTAACTATGGCTACACCTTC.

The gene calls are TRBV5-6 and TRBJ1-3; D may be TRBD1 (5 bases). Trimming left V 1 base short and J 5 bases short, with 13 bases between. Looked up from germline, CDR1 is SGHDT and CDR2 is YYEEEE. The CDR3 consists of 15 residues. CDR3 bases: TGTGCCAGCAGCTTGACGGGGGACTCGAGAAACACCATATATTTT. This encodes CASSLTGDSRNTIYF.

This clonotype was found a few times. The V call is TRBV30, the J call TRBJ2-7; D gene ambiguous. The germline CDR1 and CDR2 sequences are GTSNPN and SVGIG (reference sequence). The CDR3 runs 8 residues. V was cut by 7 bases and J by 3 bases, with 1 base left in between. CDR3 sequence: CAYYEQYF. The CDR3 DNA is TGTGCCTACTACGAGCAGTACTTC.

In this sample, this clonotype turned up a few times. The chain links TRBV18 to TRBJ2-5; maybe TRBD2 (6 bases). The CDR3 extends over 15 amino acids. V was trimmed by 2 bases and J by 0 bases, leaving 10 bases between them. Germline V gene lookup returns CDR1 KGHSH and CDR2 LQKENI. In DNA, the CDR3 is TGTGCCAGCTCACCATTGGAGGGTTACCAAGAGACCCAGTACTTC. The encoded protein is CASSPLEGYQETQYF.

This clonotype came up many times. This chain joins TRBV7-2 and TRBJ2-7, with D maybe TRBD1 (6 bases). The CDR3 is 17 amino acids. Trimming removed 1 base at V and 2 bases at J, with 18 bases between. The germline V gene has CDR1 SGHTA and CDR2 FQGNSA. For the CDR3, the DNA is TGTGCCAGCAGCTTAGAGAATCTGGGGGCGCTTCCCTACGAGCAGTACTTC. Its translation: CASSLENLGALPYEQYF.

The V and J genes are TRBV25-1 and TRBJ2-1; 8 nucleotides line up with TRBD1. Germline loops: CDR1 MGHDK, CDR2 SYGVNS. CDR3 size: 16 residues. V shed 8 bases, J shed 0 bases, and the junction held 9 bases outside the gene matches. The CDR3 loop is CASDRGMASSYNEQFF. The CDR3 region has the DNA TGTGCCAGCGACAGGGGTATGGCCAGCTCCTACAATGAGCAGTTCTTC.

The CDR3 nucleotides are TGTGCCAGCAGTGACCCCGGTTCTGAGACCCAGTACTTC. Protein sequence: CASSDPGSETQYF. The chain employs TRBV25-1 and TRBJ2-5; no definite D call. Germline CDR1 and CDR2: MGHDK and SYGVNS. V was shortened by 3 bases and J by 5 bases, with 10 bases between the two germline ends. CDR3 length: 13 residues. The whole variable domain, filled in from reference TRBV25-1 and TRBJ2-5, reads EADIYQTPRYLVIGTGKKITLECSQTMGHDKMYWYQQDPGMELHLIHYSYGVNSTEKGDLSSESTVSRIRTEHFPLTLESARPSHTSQYLCASSDPGSETQYFGPGTRLLVL.

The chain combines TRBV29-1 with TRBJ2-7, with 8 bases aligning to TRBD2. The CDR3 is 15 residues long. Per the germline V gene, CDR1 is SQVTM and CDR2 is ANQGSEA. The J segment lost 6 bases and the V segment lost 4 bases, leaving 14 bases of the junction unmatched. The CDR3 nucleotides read TGCAGCGTTGGGTCCCCGACTAGCGACTTGGGCGAGCAGTACTTC. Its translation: CSVGSPTSDLGEQYF.

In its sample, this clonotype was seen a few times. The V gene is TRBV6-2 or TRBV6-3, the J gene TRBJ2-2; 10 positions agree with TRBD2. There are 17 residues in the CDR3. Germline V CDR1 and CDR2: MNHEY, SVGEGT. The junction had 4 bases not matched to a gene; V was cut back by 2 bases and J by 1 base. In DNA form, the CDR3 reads TGTGCCAGCAGTTACCCTAGCGGGAGATGGAACACCGGGGAGCTGTTTTTT. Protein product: CASSYPSGRWNTGELFF.

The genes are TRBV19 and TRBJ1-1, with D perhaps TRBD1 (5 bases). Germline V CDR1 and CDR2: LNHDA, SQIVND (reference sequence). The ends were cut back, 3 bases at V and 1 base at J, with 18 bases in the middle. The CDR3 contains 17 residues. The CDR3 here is CASSIIGLTGQNTEAFF. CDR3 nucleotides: TGTGCCAGTAGTATTATAGGCCTTACAGGCCAGAACACTGAAGCTTTCTTT.

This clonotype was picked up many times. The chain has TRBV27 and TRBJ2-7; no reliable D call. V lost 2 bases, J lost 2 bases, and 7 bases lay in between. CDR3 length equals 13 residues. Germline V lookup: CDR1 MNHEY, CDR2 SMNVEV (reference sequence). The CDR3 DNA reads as TGTGCCAGCAGTTTAGGTAGGGCCTACGAGCAGTACTTC. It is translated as CASSLGRAYEQYF.

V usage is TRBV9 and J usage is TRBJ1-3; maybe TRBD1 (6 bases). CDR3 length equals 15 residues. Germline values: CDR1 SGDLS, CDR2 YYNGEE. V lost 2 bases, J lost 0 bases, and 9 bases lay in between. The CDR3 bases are TGTGCCAGCAGCGTCGGGACAAACTCTGGAAACACCATATATTTT. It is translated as CASSVGTNSGNTIYF.

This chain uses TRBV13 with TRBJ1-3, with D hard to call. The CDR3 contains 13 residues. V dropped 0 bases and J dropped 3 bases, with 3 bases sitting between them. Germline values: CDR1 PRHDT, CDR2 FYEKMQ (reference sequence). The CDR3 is CASSLGHGNTIYF. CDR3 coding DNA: TGTGCCAGCAGCTTAGGACATGGAAACACCATATATTTT.

The CDR3 is CASSLSNNYEQYF. DNA for the CDR3: TGTGCCAGCAGCCTATCCAACAACTACGAGCAGTACTTC. The V call is TRBV7-9, the J call TRBJ2-7; D unclear. The CDR3 runs 13 residues. V was clipped by 5 bases and J by 3 bases, with 11 bases between them. Germline lookup yields CDR1 SEHNR and CDR2 FQNEAQ (reference sequence).

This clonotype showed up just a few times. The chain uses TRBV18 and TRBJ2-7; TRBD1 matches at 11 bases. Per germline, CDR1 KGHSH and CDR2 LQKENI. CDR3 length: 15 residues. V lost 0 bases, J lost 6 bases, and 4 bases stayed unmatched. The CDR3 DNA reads TGTGCCAGCTCACCACCGATTGGGACAGGGGGCGAGCAGTACTTC. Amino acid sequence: CASSPPIGTGGEQYF.

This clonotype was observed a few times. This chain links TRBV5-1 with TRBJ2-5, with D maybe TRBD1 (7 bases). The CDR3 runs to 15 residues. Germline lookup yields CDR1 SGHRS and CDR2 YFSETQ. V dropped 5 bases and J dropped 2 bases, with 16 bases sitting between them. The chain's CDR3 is CASRRGQPGQETQYF. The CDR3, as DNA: TGCGCCAGCAGGCGGGGACAGCCGGGGCAAGAGACCCAGTACTTC.

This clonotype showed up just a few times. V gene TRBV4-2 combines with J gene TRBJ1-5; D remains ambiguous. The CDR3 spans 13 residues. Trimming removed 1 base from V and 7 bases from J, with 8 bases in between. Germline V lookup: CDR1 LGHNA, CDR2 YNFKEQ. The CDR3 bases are TGTGCCAGCAGCCAAGGTCTGCAGCAGCCCCAGCATTTT. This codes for CASSQGLQQPQHF.